This TCR beta chain appears in the sequencing data of a study of T cell responses to AZD1222 COVID-19 vaccine. Sequenced by immunoSEQ multiplex PCR; TCRdb stores in-frame clones only, minus some. The sample yields approximately 45,000 clones, around 89% seen once. This clone was counted once. The CDR3 runs to 12 residues. Between the trimmed V and J ends, which lost 5 bases and 8 bases, there was a span of 9 bases. Investigators merged groups given second doses at roughly 4 or roughly 12 weeks. The sequence came from an adult who received the AZD1222 COVID-19 vaccine. Sequences were derived from peripheral blood, sampled 28 days after the second AZD1222 dose. The chain joins TRBV12-3 or TRBV12-4 to TRBJ2-2; TRBD1 might be the D (6 bases). The CDR3, as DNA: TGTGCCAGCAGTCCAGGGGTTGGGGAGCTGTTTTTT. Its protein is CASSPGVGELFF.